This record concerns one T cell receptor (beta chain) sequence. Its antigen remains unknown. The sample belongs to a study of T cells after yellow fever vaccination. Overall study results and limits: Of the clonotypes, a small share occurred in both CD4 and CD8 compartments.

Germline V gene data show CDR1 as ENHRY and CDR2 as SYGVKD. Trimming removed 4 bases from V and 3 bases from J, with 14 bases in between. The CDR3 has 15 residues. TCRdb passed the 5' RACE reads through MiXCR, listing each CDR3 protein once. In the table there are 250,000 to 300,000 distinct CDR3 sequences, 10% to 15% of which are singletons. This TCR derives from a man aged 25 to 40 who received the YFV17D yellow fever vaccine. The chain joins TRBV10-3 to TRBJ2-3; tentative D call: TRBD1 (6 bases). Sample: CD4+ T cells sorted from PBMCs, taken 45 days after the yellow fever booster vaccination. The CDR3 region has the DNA TGTGCCATCAGTGCCAGTCCTACAGGGACAGATACGCAGTATTTT. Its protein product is CAISASPTGTDTQYF.